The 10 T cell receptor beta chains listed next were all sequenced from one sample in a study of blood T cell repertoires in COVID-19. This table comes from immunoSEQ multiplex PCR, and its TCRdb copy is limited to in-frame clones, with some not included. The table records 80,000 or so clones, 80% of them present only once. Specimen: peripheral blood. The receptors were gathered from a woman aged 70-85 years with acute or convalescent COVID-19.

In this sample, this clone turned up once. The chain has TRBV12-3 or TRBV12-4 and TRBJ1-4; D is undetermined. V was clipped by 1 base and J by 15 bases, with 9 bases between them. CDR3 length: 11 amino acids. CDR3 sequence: CASSLGVGVFF. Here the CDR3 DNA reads TGTGCCAGCAGTTTAGGGGTAGGAGTGTTTTTT.

The CDR3, as DNA: TGTGCCAGCAGCCAAGACCGGGACAGGTCCACAGATACGCAGTATTTT. It translates to CASSQDRDRSTDTQYF. The V gene is TRBV14, the J gene TRBJ2-3, with 8 bases identical to TRBD1. The CDR3 is 16 amino acids. The V and J ends lost 0 bases and 2 bases, in that order; junction bases with no gene match: 4. Looked up from germline, CDR1 is SGHDN and CDR2 is FVKESK.

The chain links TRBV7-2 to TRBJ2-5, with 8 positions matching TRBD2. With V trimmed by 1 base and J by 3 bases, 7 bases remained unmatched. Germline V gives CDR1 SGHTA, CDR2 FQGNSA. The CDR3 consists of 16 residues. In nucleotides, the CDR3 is TGTGCCAGCAGCTTAGTCGTGGGACTAGAAAAAGAGACCCAGTACTTC. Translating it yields CASSLVVGLEKETQYF.

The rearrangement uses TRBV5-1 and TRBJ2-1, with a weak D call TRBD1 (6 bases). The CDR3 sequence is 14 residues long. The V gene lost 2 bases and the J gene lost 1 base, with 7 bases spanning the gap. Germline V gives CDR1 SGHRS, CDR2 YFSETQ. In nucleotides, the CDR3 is TGCGCCAGCAGCTTTACAGGGTCCTACAATGAGCAGTTCTTC. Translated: CASSFTGSYNEQFF.

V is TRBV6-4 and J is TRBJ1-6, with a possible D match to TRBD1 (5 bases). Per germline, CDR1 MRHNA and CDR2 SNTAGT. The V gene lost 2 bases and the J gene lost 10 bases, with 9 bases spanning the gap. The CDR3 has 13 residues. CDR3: CASSDQGASPLHF. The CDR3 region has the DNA TGTGCCAGCAGTGACCAGGGTGCGTCACCCCTCCACTTT.

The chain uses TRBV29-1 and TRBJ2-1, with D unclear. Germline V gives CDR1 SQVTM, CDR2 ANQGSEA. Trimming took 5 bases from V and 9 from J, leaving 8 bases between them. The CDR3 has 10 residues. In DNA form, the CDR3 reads TGCAGCGTTCGGTCAGGTGAGCAGTTCTTC. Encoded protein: CSVRSGEQFF.

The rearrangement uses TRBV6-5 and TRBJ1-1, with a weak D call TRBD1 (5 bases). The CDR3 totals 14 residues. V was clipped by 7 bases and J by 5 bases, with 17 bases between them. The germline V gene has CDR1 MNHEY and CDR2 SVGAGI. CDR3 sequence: CASNTVRVRTEAFF. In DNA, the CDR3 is TGTGCCAGCAATACCGTCAGGGTTCGGACTGAAGCTTTCTTT.

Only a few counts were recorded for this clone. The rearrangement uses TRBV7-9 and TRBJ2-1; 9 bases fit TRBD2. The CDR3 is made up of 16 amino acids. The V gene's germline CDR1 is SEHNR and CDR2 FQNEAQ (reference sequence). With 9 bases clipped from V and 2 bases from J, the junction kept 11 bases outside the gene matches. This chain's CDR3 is CASPTSGGPPYNEQFF. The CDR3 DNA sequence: TGTGCCAGTCCCACGAGCGGGGGGCCCCCCTACAATGAGCAGTTCTTC.

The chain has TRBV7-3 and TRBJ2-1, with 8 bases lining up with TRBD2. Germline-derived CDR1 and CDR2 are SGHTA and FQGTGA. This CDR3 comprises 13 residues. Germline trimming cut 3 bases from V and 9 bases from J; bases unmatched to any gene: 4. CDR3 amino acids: CASSFASGGEQFF. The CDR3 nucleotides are TGTGCCAGCAGCTTTGCAAGCGGGGGTGAGCAGTTCTTC.

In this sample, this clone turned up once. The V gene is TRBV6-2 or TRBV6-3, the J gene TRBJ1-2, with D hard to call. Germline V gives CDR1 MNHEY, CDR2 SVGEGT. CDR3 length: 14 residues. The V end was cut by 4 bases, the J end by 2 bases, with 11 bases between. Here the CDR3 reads CASSWEGWNYGYTF. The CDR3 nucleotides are TGTGCCAGCAGTTGGGAGGGTTGGAACTATGGCTACACCTTC.